The clone carrying this T cell receptor (beta chain) was picked up a small number of times. This specimen comes from a study of blood T cells in healthy people across ages. PCR was performed a second time for roughly 7 to 12 cycles using a sample-barcoded 5' primer and a J-beta primer mix. MiXCR, run by TCRdb on the 5' RACE reads, gives a single entry per CDR3 protein. The sample records some 750,000 distinct CDR3 sequences, about a fifth being singletons. This CDR3 region has 19 residues. The J segment lost 4 bases and the V segment lost 1 base, leaving 15 bases of the junction unmatched. Germline V gives CDR1 SGHVS, CDR2 FQNEAQ.

V is TRBV7-8 and J is TRBJ2-1, with 8 bases lining up with TRBD2. This receptor was identified in a man aged 65-85 years in good health. The sequencing input was blood. CDR3 region: CASSLVPWPRAGDYNEQFF. CDR3 DNA sequence: TGTGCCAGCAGCTTAGTCCCTTGGCCGCGAGCGGGGGATTACAATGAGCAGTTCTTC.